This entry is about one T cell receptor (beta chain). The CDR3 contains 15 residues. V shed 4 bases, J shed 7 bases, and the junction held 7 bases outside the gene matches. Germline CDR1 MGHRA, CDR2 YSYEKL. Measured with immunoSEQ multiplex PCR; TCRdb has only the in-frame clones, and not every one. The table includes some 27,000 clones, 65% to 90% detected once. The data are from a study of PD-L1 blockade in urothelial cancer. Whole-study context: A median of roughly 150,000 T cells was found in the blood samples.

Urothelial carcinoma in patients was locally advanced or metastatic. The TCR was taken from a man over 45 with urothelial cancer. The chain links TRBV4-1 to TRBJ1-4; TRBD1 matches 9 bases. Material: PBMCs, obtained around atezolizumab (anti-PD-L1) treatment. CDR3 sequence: CASSLRGQGSEKLFF. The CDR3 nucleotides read TGCGCCAGCAGCCTGAGAGGACAGGGGAGTGAAAAACTGTTTTTT.